The clone carrying this TCR beta chain was picked up a small number of times. Its antigen is unidentified. This record comes from a study of post-analysis software for immune sequencing data. Background on the study: Several disease courses (relapsing-remitting, secondary progressive and progressive-relapsing) of multiple sclerosis were included.

Trimming stripped 2 bases from V and 1 base from J, with 11 bases between. This CDR3 comprises 15 residues. Looked up from germline, CDR1 is ENHRY and CDR2 is SYGVKD. Unique molecular identifiers had been added to the TCR beta cDNA libraries. Once roughly 0.85 to 11 million T cells were used, hundreds of thousands of cDNA molecules resulted. TCRdb re-called the PCR reads with MiXCR, one entry per CDR3 protein. The sample consists of 380,000 or so distinct CDR3 sequences, less than 40% of them appearing once. The study's findings and limits: Those with multiple sclerosis, the patient group, showed significantly lower normalized Chao1 diversity than controls. Patients had higher frequencies than controls of a few TRBV segments, including TRBV5-6, TRBV5-1 and TRBV20-1.

Sequenced input: blood. This sequence joins TRBV10-3 and TRBJ2-5; weak D call: TRBD2 (6 bases). The clonotype was recovered from a girl between 10 and 17 years old with multiple sclerosis. The CDR3 DNA reads TGTGCCATCAGTGAGGGCGGGGCCGGCCAAGAGACCCAGTACTTC. Protein sequence: CAISEGGAGQETQYF.